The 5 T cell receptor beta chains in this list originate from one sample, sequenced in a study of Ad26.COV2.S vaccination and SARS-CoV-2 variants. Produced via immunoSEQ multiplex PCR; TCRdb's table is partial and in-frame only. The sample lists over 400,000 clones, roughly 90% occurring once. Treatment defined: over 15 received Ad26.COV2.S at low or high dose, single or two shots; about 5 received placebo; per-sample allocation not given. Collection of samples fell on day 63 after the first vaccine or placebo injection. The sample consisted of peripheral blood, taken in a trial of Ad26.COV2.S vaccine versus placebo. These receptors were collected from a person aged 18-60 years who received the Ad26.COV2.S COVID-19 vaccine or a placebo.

As DNA, the CDR3 is TGTGCCAGCCGAGCGGGGACAGGATCTCTCGACGAGCAGTACTTC. As protein: CASRAGTGSLDEQYF. The chain joins TRBV27 to TRBJ2-7, with D possibly being TRBD1 (8 bases). In germline, CDR1 is MNHEY, CDR2 SMNVEV (reference sequence). The CDR3 is made up of 15 amino acids. V was clipped by 8 bases and J by 5 bases, with 22 bases between them.

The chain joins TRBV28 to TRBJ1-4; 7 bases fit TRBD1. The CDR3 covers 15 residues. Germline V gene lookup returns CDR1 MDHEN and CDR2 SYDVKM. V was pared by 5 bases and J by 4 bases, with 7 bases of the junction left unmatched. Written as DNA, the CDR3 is TGTGCCAGCAGTGACACAGGGGACTATAATGAAAAACTGTTTTTT. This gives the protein CASSDTGDYNEKLFF.

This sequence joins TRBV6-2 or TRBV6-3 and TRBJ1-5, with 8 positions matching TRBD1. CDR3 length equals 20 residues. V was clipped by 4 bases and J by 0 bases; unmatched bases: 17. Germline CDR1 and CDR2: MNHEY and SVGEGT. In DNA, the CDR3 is TGTGCCAGCAGTTCCAATACCCGGGATCCGGGACAGGTTAGCAATCAGCCCCAGCATTTT. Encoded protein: CASSSNTRDPGQVSNQPQHF.

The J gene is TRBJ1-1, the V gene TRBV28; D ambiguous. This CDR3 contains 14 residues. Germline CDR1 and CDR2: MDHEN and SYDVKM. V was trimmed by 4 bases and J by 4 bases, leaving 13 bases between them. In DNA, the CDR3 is TGTGCCAGCAGTTATATCTTGGGGAGCACTGAAGCTTTCTTT. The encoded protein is CASSYILGSTEAFF. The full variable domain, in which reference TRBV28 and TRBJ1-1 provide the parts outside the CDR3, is DVKVTQSSRYLVKRTGEKVFLECVQDMDHENMFWYRQDPGLGLRLIYFSYDVKMKEKGDIPEGYSVSREKKERFSLILESASTNQTSMYLCASSYILGSTEAFFGQGTRLTVV.

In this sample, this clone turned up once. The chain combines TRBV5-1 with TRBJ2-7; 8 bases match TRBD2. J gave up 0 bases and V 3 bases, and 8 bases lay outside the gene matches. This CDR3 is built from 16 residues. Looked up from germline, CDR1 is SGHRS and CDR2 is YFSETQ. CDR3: CASSSHLTSDSYEQYF. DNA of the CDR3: TGCGCCAGCAGCTCACATCTGACTAGCGACTCCTACGAGCAGTACTTC.